This T cell receptor beta chain was observed in a study of shared clonotypes between healthy human individuals. Study results and limitations: Non-shared clonotypes showed lower generation probabilities than clonotypes common to all four donors.

Into CD45RA+ naive and CD45RA-negative memory subsets, the CD4+ cells were split. Methods used by the authors: ImmunoSEQ sequences covered only the junction and lacked quality scores; filtering therefore differed. The table came from immunoSEQ multiplex PCR; TCRdb's copy has only in-frame clones and leaves some out. V and J calls and clone size are as listed in that table; D and trimming were resolved from the DNA. The profile shows approximately 2.3 million clones, more than 85% of them singletons. The V gene's germline CDR1 is LGHNA and CDR2 YNFKEQ. The germline V and J ends were trimmed by 0 bases and 15 bases, with 12 bases remaining between them. The CDR3 has 12 amino acids. A few counts support this clone. Its antigen is still unknown.

The chain couples TRBV4-2 to TRBJ2-4; no reliable D call. The clonotype was recovered from a man between 18 and 35 years old in good health. Some clones in this sample may be carry-over from other donors' samples. Input material: naive CD4+ T cells from PBMCs. As to subset: CD45RA+ positively selected. The DNA for the CDR3 is TGTGCCAGCAGCCAAGATTCAAGGGATCGGTACTTC. Its protein product is CASSQDSRDRYF.